One TCR beta chain is described in this entry. The data originate from a study of control samples from healthy donors and cancer patients. Measured with immunoSEQ multiplex PCR; TCRdb has only the in-frame clones, and not every one. The profile covers about 130,000 clones, with roughly 90% appearing a single time and around 2.5% taken by the ten largest. The V end lost 2 bases, the J end lost 4 bases, and 9 bases lay between the germline ends. This CDR3 spans 14 amino acids. CDR1 is SGHDN and CDR2 is FVKESK in the germline V gene. V usage is TRBV14 and J usage is TRBJ1-3; D call uncertain. This TCR derives from a man aged 18 to 29 in good health. Sequencing was carried out using blood. CDR3 protein: CASSQSLRGNTIYF. The CDR3 DNA follows: TGTGCCAGCAGCCAAAGTCTACGCGGAAACACCATATATTTT.